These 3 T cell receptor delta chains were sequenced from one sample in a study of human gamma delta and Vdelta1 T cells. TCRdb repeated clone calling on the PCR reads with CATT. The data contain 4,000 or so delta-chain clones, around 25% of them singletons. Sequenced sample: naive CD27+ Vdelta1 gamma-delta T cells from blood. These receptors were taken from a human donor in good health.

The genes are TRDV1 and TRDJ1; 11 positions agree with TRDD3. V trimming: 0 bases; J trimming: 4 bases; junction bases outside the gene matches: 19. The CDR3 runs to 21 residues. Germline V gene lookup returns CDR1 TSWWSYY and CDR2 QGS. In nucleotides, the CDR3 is TGTGCTCTTGGGGAACTAAGCCGCTCCCACTGGGGGATAAGAGTCGACGATAAACTCATCTTT. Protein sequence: CALGELSRSHWGIRVDDKLIF.

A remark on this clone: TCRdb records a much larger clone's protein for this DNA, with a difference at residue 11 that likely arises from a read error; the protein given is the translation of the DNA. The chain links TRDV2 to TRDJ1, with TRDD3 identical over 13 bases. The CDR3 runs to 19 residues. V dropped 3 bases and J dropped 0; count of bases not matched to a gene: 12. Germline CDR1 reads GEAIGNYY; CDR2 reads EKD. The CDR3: CACDLELGDTSADTDKLIF. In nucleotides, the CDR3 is TGTGCCTGTGACCTAGAACTGGGGGATACGTCGGCCGACACCGATAAACTCATCTTT.

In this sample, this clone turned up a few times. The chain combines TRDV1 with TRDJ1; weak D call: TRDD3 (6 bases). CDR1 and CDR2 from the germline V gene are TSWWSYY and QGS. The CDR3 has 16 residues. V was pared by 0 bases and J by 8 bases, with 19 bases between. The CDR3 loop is CALGELRRILRDKLIF. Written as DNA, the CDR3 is TGTGCTCTTGGGGAACTAAGGAGGATACTAAGGGACAAACTCATCTTT.